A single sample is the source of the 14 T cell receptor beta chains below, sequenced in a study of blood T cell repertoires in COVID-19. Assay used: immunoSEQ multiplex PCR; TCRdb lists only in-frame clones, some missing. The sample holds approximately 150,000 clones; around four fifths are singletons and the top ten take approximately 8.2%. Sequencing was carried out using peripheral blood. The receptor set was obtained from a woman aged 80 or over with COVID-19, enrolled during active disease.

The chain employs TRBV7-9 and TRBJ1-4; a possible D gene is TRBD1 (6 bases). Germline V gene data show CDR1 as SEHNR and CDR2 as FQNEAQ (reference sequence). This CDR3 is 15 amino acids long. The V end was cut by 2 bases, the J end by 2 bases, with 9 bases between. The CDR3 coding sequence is TGTGCCAGCAGCTTACAGGGGCCCACTAATGAAAAACTGTTTTTT. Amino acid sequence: CASSLQGPTNEKLFF.

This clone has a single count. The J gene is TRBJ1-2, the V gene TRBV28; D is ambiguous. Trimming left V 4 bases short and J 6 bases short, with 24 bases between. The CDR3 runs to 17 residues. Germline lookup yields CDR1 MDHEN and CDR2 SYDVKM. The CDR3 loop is CASSSQTPSRGENGYTF. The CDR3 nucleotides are TGTGCCAGCAGTTCCCAGACCCCCAGCCGCGGGGAGAATGGCTACACCTTC.

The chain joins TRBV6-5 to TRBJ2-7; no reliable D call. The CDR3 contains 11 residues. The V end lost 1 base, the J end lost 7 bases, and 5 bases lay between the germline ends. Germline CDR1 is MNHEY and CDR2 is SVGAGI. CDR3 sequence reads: CASSYLSEQYF. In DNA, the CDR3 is TGTGCCAGCAGTTACTTATCGGAGCAGTACTTC.

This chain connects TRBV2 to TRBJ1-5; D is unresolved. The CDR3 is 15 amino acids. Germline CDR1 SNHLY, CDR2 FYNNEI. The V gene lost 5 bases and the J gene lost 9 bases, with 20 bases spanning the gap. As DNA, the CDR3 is TGTGCCAGCAGTTTCGACCCAATCCTAGGTCGGCCCCAGCATTTT. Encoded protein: CASSFDPILGRPQHF. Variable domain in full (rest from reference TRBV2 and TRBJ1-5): EPEVTQTPSHQVTQMGQEVILRCVPISNHLYFYWYRQILGQKVEFLVSFYNNEISEKSEIFDDQFSVERPDGSNFTLKIRSTKLEDSAMYFCASSFDPILGRPQHFGDGTRLSIL.

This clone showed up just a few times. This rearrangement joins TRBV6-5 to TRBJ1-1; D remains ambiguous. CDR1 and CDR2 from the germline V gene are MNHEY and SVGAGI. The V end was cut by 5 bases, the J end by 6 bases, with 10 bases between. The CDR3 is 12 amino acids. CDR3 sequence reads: CASSPVVSEAFF. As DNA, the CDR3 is TGTGCCAGCAGTCCCGTCGTGTCTGAAGCTTTCTTT.

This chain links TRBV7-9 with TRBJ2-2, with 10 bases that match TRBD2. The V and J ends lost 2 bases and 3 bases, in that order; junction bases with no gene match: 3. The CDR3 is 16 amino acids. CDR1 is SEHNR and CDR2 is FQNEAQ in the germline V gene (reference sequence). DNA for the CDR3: TGTGCCAGCAGCTTAAGAGGACTAGCGGACACCGGGGAGCTGTTTTTT. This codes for CASSLRGLADTGELFF.

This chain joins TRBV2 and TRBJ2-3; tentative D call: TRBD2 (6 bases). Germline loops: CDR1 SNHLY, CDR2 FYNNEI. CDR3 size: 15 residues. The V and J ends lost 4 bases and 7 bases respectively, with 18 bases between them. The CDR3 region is CASSVGEARVNTQYF. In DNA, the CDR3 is TGTGCCAGCAGTGTTGGGGAGGCCCGGGTGAATACGCAGTATTTT.

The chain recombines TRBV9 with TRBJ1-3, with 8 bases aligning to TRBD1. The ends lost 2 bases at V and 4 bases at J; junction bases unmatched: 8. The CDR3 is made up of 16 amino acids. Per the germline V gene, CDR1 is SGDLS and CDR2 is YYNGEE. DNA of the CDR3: TGTGCCAGCAGCGTTACAGGGGGACTATCCGGAAACACCATATATTTT. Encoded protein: CASSVTGGLSGNTIYF.

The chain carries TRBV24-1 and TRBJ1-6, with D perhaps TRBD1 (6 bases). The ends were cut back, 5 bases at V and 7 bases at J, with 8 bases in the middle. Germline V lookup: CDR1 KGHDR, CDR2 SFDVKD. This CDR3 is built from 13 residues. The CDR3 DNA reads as TGTGCCACCAGTGGGACAGCCAATTCACCCCTCCACTTT. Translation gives CATSGTANSPLHF.

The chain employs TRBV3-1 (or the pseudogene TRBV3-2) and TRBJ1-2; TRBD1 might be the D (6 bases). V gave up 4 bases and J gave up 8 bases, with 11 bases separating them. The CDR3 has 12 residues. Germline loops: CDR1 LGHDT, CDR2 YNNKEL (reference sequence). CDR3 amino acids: CASSPQGQGYTF. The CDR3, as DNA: TGTGCCAGCAGCCCACAAGGACAGGGCTACACCTTC.

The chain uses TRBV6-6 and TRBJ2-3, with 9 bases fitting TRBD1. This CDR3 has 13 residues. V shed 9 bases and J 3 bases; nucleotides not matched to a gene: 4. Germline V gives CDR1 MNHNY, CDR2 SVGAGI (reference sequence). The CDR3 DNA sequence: TGTGCCAGTCGGGACAGGGAAACAGATACGCAGTATTTT. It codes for CASRDRETDTQYF.

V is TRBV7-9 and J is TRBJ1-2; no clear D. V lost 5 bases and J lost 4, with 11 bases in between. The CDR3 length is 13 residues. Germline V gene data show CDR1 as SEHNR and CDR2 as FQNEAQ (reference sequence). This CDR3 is CASSPQSAYGYTF. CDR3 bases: TGTGCCAGCAGCCCACAGTCGGCCTATGGCTACACCTTC.

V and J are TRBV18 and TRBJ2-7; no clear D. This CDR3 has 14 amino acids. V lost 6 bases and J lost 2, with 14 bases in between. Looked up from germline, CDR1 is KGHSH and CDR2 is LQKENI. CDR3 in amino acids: CASSLRPEAYEQYF. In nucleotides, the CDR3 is TGTGCCAGCTCCCTCCGGCCTGAGGCCTACGAGCAGTACTTC.

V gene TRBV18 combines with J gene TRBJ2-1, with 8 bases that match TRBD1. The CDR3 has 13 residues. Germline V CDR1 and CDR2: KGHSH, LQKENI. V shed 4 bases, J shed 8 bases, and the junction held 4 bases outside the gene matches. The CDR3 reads CASSQTGGYEQFF. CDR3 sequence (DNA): TGTGCCAGCTCACAAACAGGGGGTTATGAGCAGTTCTTC.